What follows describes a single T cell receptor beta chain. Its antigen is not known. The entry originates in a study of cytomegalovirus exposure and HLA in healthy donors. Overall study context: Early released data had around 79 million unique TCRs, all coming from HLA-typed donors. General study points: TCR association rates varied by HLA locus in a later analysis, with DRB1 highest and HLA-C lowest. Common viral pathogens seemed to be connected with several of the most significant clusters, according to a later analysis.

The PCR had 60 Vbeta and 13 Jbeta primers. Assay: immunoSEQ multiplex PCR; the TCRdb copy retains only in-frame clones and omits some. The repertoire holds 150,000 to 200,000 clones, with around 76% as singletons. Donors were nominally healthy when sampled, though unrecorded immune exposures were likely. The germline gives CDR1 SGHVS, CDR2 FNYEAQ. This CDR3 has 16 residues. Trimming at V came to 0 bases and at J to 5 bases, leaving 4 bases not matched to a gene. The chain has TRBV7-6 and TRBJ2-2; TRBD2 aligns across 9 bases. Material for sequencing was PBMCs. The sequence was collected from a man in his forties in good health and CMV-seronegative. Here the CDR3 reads CASSLAAGGITGELFF. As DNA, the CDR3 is TGTGCCAGCAGCTTAGCCGCGGGAGGGATTACCGGGGAGCTGTTTTTT.